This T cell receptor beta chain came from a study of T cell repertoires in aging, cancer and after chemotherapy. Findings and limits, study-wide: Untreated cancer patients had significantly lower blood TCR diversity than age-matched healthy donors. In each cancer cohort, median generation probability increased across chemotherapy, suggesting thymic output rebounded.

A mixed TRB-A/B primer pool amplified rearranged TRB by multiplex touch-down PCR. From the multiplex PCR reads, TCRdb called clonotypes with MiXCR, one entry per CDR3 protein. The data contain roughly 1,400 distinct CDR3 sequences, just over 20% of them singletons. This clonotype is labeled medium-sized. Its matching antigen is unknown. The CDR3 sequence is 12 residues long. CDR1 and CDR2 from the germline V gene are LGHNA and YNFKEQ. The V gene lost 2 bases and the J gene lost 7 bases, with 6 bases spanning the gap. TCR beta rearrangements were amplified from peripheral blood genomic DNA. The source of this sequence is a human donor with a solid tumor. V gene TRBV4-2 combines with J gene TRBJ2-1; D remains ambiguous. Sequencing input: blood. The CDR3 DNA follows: TGTGCCAGCAGCCAATCTAGAAATGAGCAGTTCTTC. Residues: CASSQSRNEQFF.